This TCR beta chain was recovered during a study of post-analysis software for immune sequencing data. Study as a whole: The study covered relapsing-remitting, secondary progressive and progressive-relapsing courses of multiple sclerosis. Findings and caveats of the study: The study found significantly lower normalized Chao1 diversity in multiple sclerosis patients than in controls. Included in a set of about five TRBV segments more frequent in patients than controls were TRBV5-6, TRBV5-1 and TRBV20-1.

Unique molecular identifiers tagged the TCR beta cDNA libraries. Starting from approximately 0.95 to 9.8 million T cells, the study yielded a few hundred thousand cDNA molecules. TCRdb ran MiXCR on the PCR reads and lists one entry per CDR3 protein. Here the sample spans over 250,000 distinct CDR3 sequences, just over 35% being singletons. The CDR3 runs to 10 residues. Germline loops: CDR1 SQVTM, CDR2 ANQGSEA. The germline V and J ends were trimmed by 7 bases and 6 bases, with 7 bases remaining between them. This clonotype was detected many times. Its antigen is not identified. This chain uses TRBV29-1 with TRBJ2-1; tentatively, D is TRBD2 (5 bases). Sequencing was performed on blood. The receptor's source is a girl aged 5-17 years with multiple sclerosis. CDR3 amino acids: CSAGLNEQFF. The CDR3 DNA reads as TGCAGCGCCGGACTCAATGAGCAGTTCTTC.